This note documents a single T cell receptor beta chain sequence. TCRdb reprocessed the 5' RACE reads with MiXCR, giving one entry per CDR3 protein. The repertoire consists of roughly 400,000 distinct CDR3 sequences, with about 19% occurring once and the leading ten covering 18%. The data belong to a study of T cells after yellow fever vaccination. The CDR3 has 14 residues. Germline V CDR1 and CDR2: SGHTA, FQGNSA. Trimming left V 5 bases short and J 7 bases short, with 12 bases between. Sample: PBMCs, taken before the yellow fever booster vaccination. The gene calls are TRBV7-2 and TRBJ1-6, with D possibly being TRBD1 (6 bases). This sequence originates from a man aged 18-30 years who received the YFV17D yellow fever vaccine. The CDR3 sequence is CASSIQGPNSPLHF. The CDR3 coding sequence is TGTGCCAGCAGCATACAGGGTCCAAATTCACCCCTCCACTTT.